The 4 T cell receptor beta chains below come from one sample, sequenced in a study of blood T cell repertoires in COVID-19. The repertoire was sequenced with immunoSEQ multiplex PCR; TCRdb's copy has only in-frame clones and lacks some. This sample has more than 200,000 clones; around four fifths occur once, and the top ten carry 4% to 4.5%. The sequencing sample was made of peripheral blood. Receptors were obtained from a man aged 55 to 70 with acute or convalescent COVID-19.

This clone was recorded only once. V usage is TRBV19 and J usage is TRBJ1-6, with 9 bases identical to TRBD1. The germline gives CDR1 LNHDA, CDR2 SQIVND (reference sequence). Trimming removed 4 bases from V and 9 bases from J; junction bases left unmatched: 4. The CDR3 totals 14 residues. CDR3 sequence reads: CASSRGQGGSPLHF. CDR3 DNA sequence: TGTGCCAGTAGTAGGGGACAGGGCGGTTCACCCCTCCACTTT.

The chain carries TRBV5-5 and TRBJ2-3, with D perhaps TRBD2 (6 bases). This CDR3 is 14 amino acids long. Germline V CDR1 and CDR2: SGHKS, YYEKEE (reference sequence). The germline V and J ends were trimmed by 2 bases and 12 bases, with 19 bases remaining between them. The CDR3: CASSLTGDGSNQYF. The DNA for the CDR3 is TGTGCCAGCAGCTTAACGGGGGACGGCTCAAACCAGTATTTT. Supplemented by reference TRBV5-5 and TRBJ2-3, the full variable domain reads DAGVTQSPTHLIKTRGQQVTLRCSPISGHKSVSWYQQVLGQGPQFIFQYYEKEERGRGNFPDRFSARQFPNYSSELNVNALLLGDSALYLCASSLTGDGSNQYFGPGTRLTVL.

The V and J genes are TRBV9 and TRBJ1-2; D is unclear. Germline lookup yields CDR1 SGDLS and CDR2 YYNGEE. Trimming took off 3 bases at V and 4 bases at J, with 16 bases between the two ends. This CDR3 has 15 amino acids. CDR3 protein: CASSALRTNLYGYTF. The CDR3 DNA reads as TGTGCCAGCAGCGCCCTTCGGACTAACCTCTATGGCTACACCTTC.

This chain uses TRBV6-4 with TRBJ2-3; 9 nucleotides match TRBD2. The CDR3 spans 14 residues. Germline CDR1 MRHNA, CDR2 SNTAGT. V lost 3 bases, J lost 11 bases, and 9 bases stayed unmatched. CDR3 amino acids: CASSEVAGASMQYF. CDR3 nucleotide sequence: TGTGCCAGCAGTGAAGTAGCGGGGGCCTCCATGCAGTATTTT.